This T cell receptor (beta chain) is drawn from a study of human T cells and chemical hapten exposure. Looking at the study overall: The variation in per-sample TCR yields arose mainly from small differences in pooled library volumes.

Looked up from germline, CDR1 is MRHNA and CDR2 is SNTAGT. Trimming took off 3 bases at V and 3 bases at J, with 16 bases between the two ends. This CDR3 contains 16 residues. The sample's time point: healthy volunteer bleed at 2 weeks. Extraction yielded total RNA from whole blood (unfractionated). It was the library that attached unique molecular identifiers to individual cDNA molecules. One entry per CDR3 protein, called by TCRdb with MiXCR from the RACE reads. The table records 100,000 to 150,000 distinct CDR3 sequences, approximately 9.1% of them present only once. This clonotype occurred many times.

Sequencing used whole blood. This TCR came from a male donor in good health. Some clones in this sample may be carry-over from other donors' samples. This rearrangement joins TRBV6-4 to TRBJ2-3, with a weak D call TRBD2 (6 bases). The CDR3 sequence: CASSERVAEGTDTQYF. The DNA of the CDR3 is TGTGCCAGCAGTGAGAGGGTAGCGGAAGGGACAGATACGCAGTATTTT.